The 22 T cell receptor beta chains below all came from one sample that was sequenced in a study of CD8 T cells in ankylosing spondylitis. TCRdb re-called the 5' RACE reads through MiXCR, storing one row per CDR3 protein. The sample lists approximately 520,000 distinct CDR3 sequences; about 5.7% were seen once. These receptors have no known antigen. Study findings and constraints: Ankylosing spondylitis blood appeared to be characterized by a TCR beta motif of roughly eight highly homologous variants.

The sequenced sample consisted of blood, either unsorted or a sorted T cell fraction (not recorded which). These receptors all come from a male donor with ankylosing spondylitis.

This clonotype was seen repeatedly, ten times or more. The chain carries TRBV12-3 or TRBV12-4 and TRBJ2-2; possibly TRBD1 or TRBD2 for D (6 bases each). Trimming removed 7 bases from V and 0 bases from J, with 18 bases in between. The CDR3 covers 17 residues. The CDR3 reads CASTSLGGQTNTGELFF. As DNA, the CDR3 is TGTGCCAGCACCTCCTTAGGGGGGCAAACGAACACCGGGGAGCTGTTTTTT.

This clonotype was detected many times. This chain joins TRBV20-1 and TRBJ2-1; D is unclear. Germline CDR1 is DFQATT and CDR2 is SNEGSKA (reference sequence). The CDR3 sequence is 11 residues long. Between the trimmed V and J ends, which lost 3 bases and 10 bases, there was a span of 10 bases. Written as DNA, the CDR3 is TGCAGTGCTAGCCTCGATTTCGAGCAGTTCTTC. Protein sequence: CSASLDFEQFF.

This clonotype was seen ten or more times. This chain uses TRBV20-1 with TRBJ1-2; perhaps TRBD1 as D (6 bases). V lost 1 base and J 8 bases, leaving 11 bases between the germline ends. Germline V gene sequence: CDR1 DFQATT, CDR2 SNEGSKA (reference sequence). The CDR3 extends over 12 amino acids. The CDR3 reads CSARGGGLGYTF. The CDR3 DNA reads as TGCAGTGCTAGAGGAGGGGGTCTGGGCTACACCTTC.

Many counts were recorded for this clonotype. The V and J genes are TRBV5-5 and TRBJ2-2; 7 bases are shared with TRBD2. The length of the CDR3 is 16 residues. The J segment lost 1 base and the V segment lost 2 bases, leaving 5 bases of the junction unmatched. Germline values: CDR1 SGHKS, CDR2 YYEKEE (reference sequence). CDR3 coding DNA: TGTGCCAGCAGCTTCTTTGGCGGGGGGAACACCGGGGAGCTGTTTTTT. As protein: CASSFFGGGNTGELFF. Filled out from reference TRBV5-5 and TRBJ2-2, the complete variable domain reads DAGVTQSPTHLIKTRGQQVTLRCSPISGHKSVSWYQQVLGQGPQFIFQYYEKEERGRGNFPDRFSARQFPNYSSELNVNALLLGDSALYLCASSFFGGGNTGELFFGEGSRLTVL.

This clonotype was seen a few times. This chain links TRBV7-9 with TRBJ2-3; 7 positions match TRBD1. The CDR3 is 15 residues long. From germline, CDR1 is SEHNR and CDR2 FQNEAQ (reference sequence). Trimming cost V 0 bases and J 3 bases; bases outside gene matches: 3. The CDR3 DNA reads as TGTGCCAGCAGCTTAGCAACAGGGGTAACAGATACGCAGTATTTT. It translates to CASSLATGVTDTQYF.

This clonotype was found many times. This chain connects TRBV29-1 to TRBJ2-1; weak D call: TRBD1 (5 bases). V was trimmed by 4 bases and J by 0 bases, leaving 16 bases between them. This CDR3 comprises 16 residues. The germline V gene encodes CDR1 SQVTM and CDR2 ANQGSEA. The CDR3 spells CSVVIGKGISYNEQFF. Written as DNA, the CDR3 is TGCAGCGTTGTCATTGGAAAGGGGATCTCCTACAATGAGCAGTTCTTC.

This clonotype has more than one count but fewer than ten. The rearrangement joins TRBV29-1 to TRBJ2-2, with TRBD2 matching over 12 bases. The V gene's germline CDR1 is SQVTM and CDR2 ANQGSEA. This CDR3 comprises 15 residues. After removal of 7 bases from V and 1 base from J, the junction contained 4 bases not matched to a gene. CDR3 DNA: TGCAGCGCCTCGACTAGCGGGGGGAACACCGGGGAGCTGTTTTTT. This sequence encodes CSASTSGGNTGELFF.

The chain combines TRBV4-3 with TRBJ2-2; TRBD1 matches at 10 bases. The V gene's germline CDR1 is LGHNA and CDR2 YSLEER. CDR3 size: 16 residues. After removal of 3 bases from V and 5 bases from J, the junction contained 6 bases not matched to a gene. CDR3 protein: CASSQGGTGATGELFF. CDR3 DNA sequence: TGCGCCAGCAGCCAGGGGGGGACAGGGGCAACCGGGGAGCTGTTTTTT.

This clonotype was seen ten or more times. The V call is TRBV5-1, the J call TRBJ1-1; TRBD1 is a possible D gene (5 bases). This CDR3 has 14 amino acids. Germline V CDR1 and CDR2: SGHRS, YFSETQ. Trimming shortened V by 4 bases and J by 6 bases, and 16 bases separated the two germline ends. CDR3 sequence reads: CASSPSPTEPEAFF. In nucleotides, the CDR3 is TGCGCCAGCAGCCCAAGCCCGACAGAACCTGAAGCTTTCTTT.

This clonotype has ten or more counts. V and J are TRBV18 and TRBJ2-1, with a tentative D call TRBD1 (6 bases). The CDR3 runs 13 residues. V dropped 4 bases and J dropped 8 bases, with 12 bases sitting between them. Germline loops: CDR1 KGHSH, CDR2 LQKENI. The DNA of the CDR3 is TGTGCCAGCTCACAGCAGGGGTGGGATGAGCAGTTCTTC. It encodes CASSQQGWDEQFF.

This clonotype showed up many times. The chain links TRBV20-1 to TRBJ2-3; TRBD2 aligns across 8 bases. J lost 4 bases, V lost 8 bases, and 14 bases had no gene match. Germline-derived CDR1 and CDR2 are DFQATT and SNEGSKA (reference sequence). The length of the CDR3 is 15 residues. The CDR3 DNA follows: TGCAGTTATAGCTCGGGACTAGGGACCCCAGATACGCAGTATTTT. This translates into CSYSSGLGTPDTQYF.

At least ten counts were recorded for this clonotype. The chain is built from TRBV5-1 and TRBJ2-1; D is uncertain. Trimming left V 0 bases short and J 7 bases short, with 11 bases between. The CDR3 covers 14 residues. The germline V gene encodes CDR1 SGHRS and CDR2 YFSETQ. DNA of the CDR3: TGCGCCAGCAGCTTGGCGGTATCCAAAAATGAGCAGTTCTTC. Translation: CASSLAVSKNEQFF.

This clonotype was seen many times. This chain uses TRBV10-3 with TRBJ2-1; 9 positions match TRBD2. The V segment lost 10 bases and the J segment 9 bases; nucleotides outside the gene matches: 19. Germline values: CDR1 ENHRY, CDR2 SYGVKD. The length of the CDR3 is 16 residues. CDR3 bases: TGTGCCACCACTGACCCTCCGGGCGGGGGGGCCGGTGAGCAGTTCTTC. This gives the protein CATTDPPGGGAGEQFF.

This rearrangement joins TRBV6-2 or TRBV6-3 to TRBJ1-1; D is unresolved. The CDR3 length is 13 residues. Germline values: CDR1 MNHEY, CDR2 SVGEGT. V was pared by 7 bases and J by 0 bases, with 9 bases between. This CDR3 reads CASTLQMNTEAFF. The DNA of the CDR3 is TGTGCCAGCACCCTCCAGATGAACACTGAAGCTTTCTTT.

In regard to this clonotype: A much bigger clone sits one base away, suggesting this may be a read error. The chain joins TRBV6-1 to TRBJ1-1; 8 positions agree with TRBD1. CDR1 is MNHNS, CDR2 SASEGT, per germline. This CDR3 comprises 14 residues. The CDR3 DNA is TGTGTCAGCAGACGCTCAGGGGGCTGGACTGAAGCTTTCTTT. Its translation is CVSRRSGGWTEAFF.

V and J are TRBV20-1 and TRBJ2-1, with 8 bases that match TRBD1. V was pared by 5 bases and J by 6 bases, with 6 bases of the junction left unmatched. The CDR3 totals 13 residues. Per the germline V gene, CDR1 is DFQATT and CDR2 is SNEGSKA (reference sequence). DNA for the CDR3: TGCAGTGCTTGGACAGGGTACGCCAATGAGCAGTTCTTC. It specifies CSAWTGYANEQFF.

This clonotype occurred many times. The rearrangement links TRBV27 to TRBJ1-5; possibly TRBD1 for D (6 bases). The CDR3 covers 16 residues. Germline-derived CDR1 and CDR2 are MNHEY and SMNVEV (reference sequence). V was clipped by 6 bases and J by 1 base, with 16 bases between them. The CDR3 reads CASRDQGTGSNQPQHF. The CDR3 nucleotides are TGTGCCAGCAGAGACCAGGGGACGGGGAGCAATCAGCCCCAGCATTTT.

In this sample, this clonotype turned up a few times. The chain carries TRBV11-2 and TRBJ1-4, with a possible D match to TRBD1 (5 bases). The CDR3 totals 16 residues. The ends were cut back, 4 bases at V and 8 bases at J, with 20 bases in the middle. Germline values: CDR1 SGHAT, CDR2 FQNNGV. This CDR3 reads CASSSTSGTRWEKLFF. For the CDR3, the DNA is TGTGCCAGCAGCTCAACCTCCGGGACGAGGTGGGAAAAACTGTTTTTT.

The sample holds many counts of this clonotype. The chain combines TRBV6-6 with TRBJ1-3; no reliable D call. V lost 10 bases and J lost 3, with 7 bases in between. The CDR3 length is 11 residues. The germline V gene encodes CDR1 MNHNY and CDR2 SVGAGI (reference sequence). The CDR3 nucleotides are TGTGCCACCTCGAGTGGAAACACCATATATTTT. Encoded protein: CATSSGNTIYF.

In its sample, this clonotype was seen many times. This chain joins TRBV15 and TRBJ2-5; D gene uncertain. The CDR3 has 12 amino acids. Germline V lookup: CDR1 LNHNV, CDR2 YYDKDF (reference sequence). Trimming cost V 0 bases and J 5 bases, with 4 bases left between them. CDR3 coding DNA: TGTGCCACCAGCAGAGATTGGGAGACCCAGTACTTC. It is translated as CATSRDWETQYF.

This clonotype was recorded many times. This sequence joins TRBV12-3 or TRBV12-4 and TRBJ1-1; 7 positions match TRBD1. V shed 5 bases and J 4 bases; nucleotides not matched to a gene: 10. The CDR3 loop spans 15 amino acids. CDR3 bases: TGTGCCAGCAGTGCCGGAAGGGGGCTCGGCACTGAAGCTTTCTTT. It translates to CASSAGRGLGTEAFF.

The rearrangement uses TRBV5-1 and TRBJ2-2, with D possibly TRBD2 on 5 matching bases. V lost 5 bases and J 8 bases, leaving 10 bases between the germline ends. Germline V gene data show CDR1 as SGHRS and CDR2 as YFSETQ. The CDR3 extends over 12 amino acids. The CDR3 nucleotides read TGCGCCAGCAGGGATAGGACTGGGGAGCTGTTTTTT. It codes for CASRDRTGELFF.